The rows below give T cell receptor beta chains drawn from one sample of a study of blood T cell repertoires in COVID-19. Data came from immunoSEQ multiplex PCR; TCRdb stores just in-frame clones and leaves some out. Of under 200,000 clones in the sample, around 85% were seen once. The sequencing input was peripheral blood. The origin of the receptors is a man between 60 and 75 years old with acute or convalescent COVID-19. The CDR3 runs from the conserved cysteine through the conserved F or W. D genes are given only for firm matches. Clone size is shown for a subset of rows, as once, few, many or a class of expanded clone.

CDR3nt: TGTGCTAGTGGTTTGGGGGGACTAGCGGGAGAAGAGTACTACAATGAGCAGTTCTTC
CDR3aa: CASGLGGLAGEEYYNEQFF
v_gene: TRBV12-5
j_gene: TRBJ2-1
len: 19
abundance: few
d_gene: TRBD2

CDR3nt: TGTGCCAGCGAGTTATCAAGTACGGGAGCGAACACCGGGGAGCTGTTTTTT
CDR3aa: CASELSSTGANTGELFF
v_gene: TRBV4-2
j_gene: TRBJ2-2
len: 17
abundance: few
d_gene: .

CDR3nt: TGTGCCAGCAGCGCACAGGGTTGGGGAGAGACCCAGTACTTC
CDR3aa: CASSAQGWGETQYF
v_gene: TRBV7-8
j_gene: TRBJ2-5
len: 14
abundance: .
d_gene: .

CDR3nt: TGCGCCAGCAGCTTGCTCGGGACAGCCATTAATGAAAAACTGTTTTTT
CDR3aa: CASSLLGTAINEKLFF
v_gene: TRBV5-1
j_gene: TRBJ1-4
len: 16
abundance: .
d_gene: TRBD1

CDR3nt: TGTGCCAGTAGTATGTGGCTCAGGGGGGTGAGTCAGCCCCAGCATTTT
CDR3aa: CASSMWLRGVSQPQHF
v_gene: TRBV19
j_gene: TRBJ1-5
len: 16
abundance: .
d_gene: TRBD1

CDR3nt: TGTGCCAGTAGTGGCGGACGGGAACCTTCTGGAAACACCATATATTTT
CDR3aa: CASSGGREPSGNTIYF
v_gene: TRBV19
j_gene: TRBJ1-3
len: 16
abundance: .
d_gene: .

CDR3nt: TGTGCCAGCACCCTGGGGCAGATGAACACTGAAGCTTTCTTT
CDR3aa: CASTLGQMNTEAFF
v_gene: TRBV28
j_gene: TRBJ1-1
len: 14
abundance: .
d_gene: .

CDR3nt: TGTGCCAGCAGCCCGGGACAGGACTACTATGGCTACACCTTC
CDR3aa: CASSPGQDYYGYTF
v_gene: TRBV3-1/TRBV3-2
j_gene: TRBJ1-2
len: 14
abundance: .
d_gene: TRBD1

CDR3nt: TGTGCCAGCAGTTCACAGGGGGGGACTGAAGCTTTCTTT
CDR3aa: CASSSQGGTEAFF
v_gene: TRBV5-5
j_gene: TRBJ1-1
len: 13
abundance: .
d_gene: TRBD1

CDR3nt: TGTGCCATCAGTGACCCCCCAGGGCGGGAGGGGGAGACCCAGTACTTC
CDR3aa: CAISDPPGREGETQYF
v_gene: TRBV10-3
j_gene: TRBJ2-5
len: 16
abundance: .
d_gene: TRBD2

CDR3nt: TGTGCCAGCAGCCAAGTCGCCCAGGGATACTCTGGAAACACCATATATTTT
CDR3aa: CASSQVAQGYSGNTIYF
v_gene: TRBV14
j_gene: TRBJ1-3
len: 17
abundance: .
d_gene: .

CDR3nt: TGCAGCGTTGAGGGCCAGGGGACCTACGAGCAGTACTTC
CDR3aa: CSVEGQGTYEQYF
v_gene: TRBV29-1
j_gene: TRBJ2-7
len: 13
abundance: .
d_gene: .

CDR3nt: TGCGCCAGCAGCTTATTTGGAGGGAACTATGGCTACACCTTC
CDR3aa: CASSLFGGNYGYTF
v_gene: TRBV5-1
j_gene: TRBJ1-2
len: 14
abundance: once
d_gene: .

CDR3nt: TGTGCCAGCAGCCCGAGGAGTTCCTACAATGAGCAGTTCTTC
CDR3aa: CASSPRSSYNEQFF
v_gene: TRBV3-1/TRBV3-2
j_gene: TRBJ2-1
len: 14
abundance: .
d_gene: .

CDR3nt: TGTGCCAGTAGTACCCGGGACAGGGGGCTAGAACAGCCCCAGCATTTT
CDR3aa: CASSTRDRGLEQPQHF
v_gene: TRBV19
j_gene: TRBJ1-5
len: 16
abundance: .
d_gene: TRBD1

CDR3nt: TGTGCCAGCAGCCAGACAGGGAGTGGCTACACCTTC
CDR3aa: CASSQTGSGYTF
v_gene: TRBV11-2
j_gene: TRBJ1-2
len: 12
abundance: .
d_gene: TRBD1

CDR3nt: TGCGCCAGCAGCCAAGATATGCGGGACTATGGGGCCAACGTCCTGACTTTC
CDR3aa: CASSQDMRDYGANVLTF
v_gene: TRBV4-1
j_gene: TRBJ2-6
len: 17
abundance: .
d_gene: TRBD2

CDR3nt: TGTGCCATCAGTGAGTCCTACAGGGACGGGTCACCCCTCCACTTT
CDR3aa: CAISESYRDGSPLHF
v_gene: TRBV10-3
j_gene: TRBJ1-6
len: 15
abundance: .
d_gene: .

CDR3nt: TGCGCCAGCAGCCTAACTGTAGCGGGAGTTGGAGATACGCAGTATTTT
CDR3aa: CASSLTVAGVGDTQYF
v_gene: TRBV5-1
j_gene: TRBJ2-3
len: 16
abundance: .
d_gene: TRBD2

CDR3nt: TGTGCCACCAGCCCGAGGGGGGGCGACCAGCCCCAGCATTTT
CDR3aa: CATSPRGGDQPQHF
v_gene: TRBV24-1
j_gene: TRBJ1-5
len: 14
abundance: .
d_gene: .